This T cell receptor beta chain was profiled in a study of neurological immune-mediated disorders. The table lists this clonotype with many counts. The sorted-subset TCR libraries were prepared using about a million CD4+ or CD8+ T cells as the starting material. The CDR3 is made up of 14 amino acids. Trimming stripped 4 bases from V and 4 bases from J, with 13 bases between. The germline CDR1 and CDR2 sequences are SGHTA and FQGNSA. Every sequencing run generated in excess of 170 million TCR-beta sequences. These sequences covered 15-18 subjects. TCRdb redid the calling of the 5' RACE reads with MiXCR, one entry per CDR3 protein. The sample records roughly 39,000 distinct CDR3 sequences, roughly 6.9% being singletons.

The TCR sequence derives from a man in his fifties in good health. The sequenced sample was CD4+ T cells from blood. The chain combines TRBV7-2 with TRBJ2-5; D might be TRBD2 (7 bases). Here the CDR3 reads CASSSWGGRETQYF. The DNA for the CDR3 is TGTGCCAGCAGCTCCTGGGGGGGCAGAGAGACCCAGTACTTC.